The 30 T cell receptor beta chains reported below all come from one sample, sequenced in a study of T cells in Graves' hyperthyroidism and ophthalmopathy. RNA transcripts provided the source from which TCR beta CDR3 regions were amplified. First-round RT-PCR targeting the TCR CDR3 was performed with the HTBI primer set. TCRdb re-called the multiplex PCR reads with MiXCR, one entry per CDR3 protein. The data contain about 580,000 distinct CDR3 sequences, approximately 15% of them seen just once; the ten biggest clones take up roughly 6.2%. Sequencing used blood. The receptors shown here come from a woman younger than 45 with Graves' hyperthyroidism that later progressed to Graves' ophthalmopathy.

This clonotype was seen only once. This chain uses TRBV7-8 with TRBJ1-5; no reliable D call. Germline V gene sequence: CDR1 SGHVS, CDR2 FQNEAQ. The CDR3 spans 12 residues. With 5 bases removed from V and 9 bases from J, the gap between germline ends came to 11 bases. This CDR3 is CASSPRVGPQHF. The CDR3 DNA is TGTGCCAGCAGCCCGCGGGTCGGGCCCCAGCATTTT.

This clonotype came up many times. This CDR3 is CSAIMSVVGTEAFF. For the CDR3, the DNA is TGCAGTGCGATCATGTCGGTTGTGGGGACTGAAGCTTTCTTT. This sequence joins TRBV20-1 and TRBJ1-1, with D unclear. The CDR3 extends over 14 amino acids. Looked up from germline, CDR1 is DFQATT and CDR2 is SNEGSKA (reference sequence). V lost 6 bases and J lost 5, with 19 bases in between.

The chain couples TRBV7-3 to TRBJ2-1, with TRBD2 matching 11 bases. Germline CDR1 is SGHTA and CDR2 is FQGTGA. The CDR3 sequence is 19 residues long. The J segment lost 2 bases and the V segment lost 5 bases, leaving 14 bases of the junction unmatched. DNA for the CDR3: TGTGCCAGCAGCCCCCGTGGGGGACTAGCGGAGGCCACCTACAATGAGCAGTTCTTC. As protein: CASSPRGGLAEATYNEQFF.

The CDR3, as DNA: TGTGCCAGCAGTGATACTAGCGGGAGAGACACCGGGGAGCTGTTTTTT. Encoded protein: CASSDTSGRDTGELFF. The chain carries TRBV25-1 and TRBJ2-2; 11 bases map to TRBD2. The CDR3 is made up of 16 amino acids. Trimming at V came to 3 bases and at J to 3 bases, leaving 3 bases not matched to a gene. Per germline, CDR1 MGHDK and CDR2 SYGVNS.

This sequence joins TRBV24-1 and TRBJ2-3, with D possibly being TRBD1 (5 bases). Trimming took 2 bases from V and 0 from J, leaving 11 bases between them. Germline CDR1 is KGHDR and CDR2 is SFDVKD. This CDR3 is 16 amino acids long. The CDR3, as DNA: TGTGCCACCAGTGATTCCCGACAGAGAAGCACAGATACGCAGTATTTT. Translating it yields CATSDSRQRSTDTQYF.

At least ten counts were recorded for this clonotype. The chain combines TRBV24-1 with TRBJ1-2, with TRBD1 matching over 9 bases. After removal of 5 bases from V and 8 bases from J, the junction contained 14 bases not matched to a gene. The germline CDR1 and CDR2 sequences are KGHDR and SFDVKD. The CDR3 spans 16 residues. CDR3 nucleotide sequence: TGTGCCACCAGTGGGACAGGGGTCCTCTCTATGAGGGGCTACACCTTC. Its translation is CATSGTGVLSMRGYTF.

This clonotype was seen at least ten times. V is TRBV15 and J is TRBJ2-5, with a possible D match to TRBD1 (6 bases). Trimming cost V 1 base and J 1 base, with 19 bases left between them. Looked up from germline, CDR1 is LNHNV and CDR2 is YYDKDF (reference sequence). The CDR3 is 18 residues long. The CDR3: CATSRVGPTGPLQETQYF. In DNA form, the CDR3 reads TGTGCCACCAGCAGAGTTGGCCCGACAGGACCCCTCCAAGAGACCCAGTACTTC. Variable domain in full (rest from reference TRBV15 and TRBJ2-5): DAMVIQNPRYQVTQFGKPVTLSCSQTLNHNVMYWYQQKSSQAPKLLFHYYDKDFNNEADTPDNFQSRRPNTSFCFLDIRSPGLGDTAMYLCATSRVGPTGPLQETQYFGPGTRLLVL.

This clonotype has only a few counts. The chain joins TRBV30 to TRBJ2-1; TRBD2 aligns across 16 bases. This CDR3 comprises 16 residues. Per the germline V gene, CDR1 is GTSNPN and CDR2 is SVGIG (reference sequence). Losses at the gene ends were 3 bases for V and 8 bases for J; bases not matched to a gene: 7. CDR3 loop: CAWSRGLAGGLDEQFF. The CDR3 DNA is TGTGCCTGGAGCCGGGGACTAGCGGGAGGGTTGGATGAGCAGTTCTTC.

V gene TRBV7-9 combines with J gene TRBJ2-7; D not resolved. V shed 5 bases and J shed 0 bases, with 14 bases lying between them. The CDR3 is made up of 15 amino acids. Germline CDR1 SEHNR, CDR2 FQNEAQ (reference sequence). The CDR3 coding sequence is TGTGCCAGCAGCCAAGATCCAGGTTTCTCCTACGAGCAGTACTTC. The encoded protein is CASSQDPGFSYEQYF.

This clonotype showed up many times. The chain carries TRBV29-1 and TRBJ2-3, with TRBD1 matching over 11 bases. V trimming: 6 bases; J trimming: 5 bases; junction bases outside the gene matches: 4. Germline V gives CDR1 SQVTM, CDR2 ANQGSEA. This CDR3 is built from 13 residues. The CDR3 sequence is CSVPGQGGDTQYF. CDR3 DNA sequence: TGCAGCGTACCGGGACAGGGGGGAGATACGCAGTATTTT.

This clonotype appeared many times. V usage is TRBV30 and J usage is TRBJ1-2; D uncertain. V dropped 3 bases and J dropped 6 bases, with 11 bases sitting between them. The CDR3 consists of 12 residues. The germline V gene has CDR1 GTSNPN and CDR2 SVGIG (reference sequence). This CDR3 is CAWRRGRDGYTF. Written as DNA, the CDR3 is TGTGCCTGGAGAAGAGGGAGAGATGGCTACACCTTC.

V is TRBV24-1 and J is TRBJ2-6, with D hard to call. The CDR3 loop spans 13 amino acids. Trimming took 10 bases from V and 2 from J, leaving 8 bases between them. The germline CDR1 and CDR2 sequences are KGHDR and SFDVKD. The DNA of the CDR3 is TGTGCCACTCACAGAACTGGGGCCAACGTCCTGACTTTC. Amino acid sequence: CATHRTGANVLTF.

This clonotype has a count of ten or more. The chain joins TRBV6-1 to TRBJ1-1, with D maybe TRBD1 (5 bases). The V end was cut by 6 bases, the J end by 5 bases, with 10 bases between. This CDR3 spans 12 amino acids. In germline, CDR1 is MNHNS, CDR2 SASEGT. CDR3 sequence reads: CASRTDSTEAFF. The CDR3 DNA is TGTGCCAGCAGGACAGACAGTACTGAAGCTTTCTTT.

This clonotype was seen more than once but under ten times. The chain recombines TRBV12-3 or TRBV12-4 with TRBJ2-5; 11 nucleotides match TRBD1. The J segment lost 4 bases and the V segment lost 6 bases, leaving 10 bases of the junction unmatched. This CDR3 contains 16 residues. This chain's CDR3 is CASRAGTGGKLETQYF. The CDR3 DNA reads TGTGCCAGCAGGGCCGGGACAGGGGGGAAGTTAGAGACCCAGTACTTC.

The CDR3 DNA sequence: TGTGCCAGCAGCTTAGTCGGCGCTAGCGGTCTCTACGAGCAGTACTTC. Translating gives CASSLVGASGLYEQYF. The chain is built from TRBV7-9 and TRBJ2-7; 7 bases match TRBD2. The CDR3 has 16 amino acids. Germline loops: CDR1 SEHNR, CDR2 FQNEAQ (reference sequence). Trimming at V came to 1 base and at J to 3 bases, leaving 9 bases not matched to a gene.

This clonotype has ten or more counts. The chain couples TRBV2 to TRBJ1-5; D not certain. V lost 7 bases and J 3 bases, leaving 10 bases between the germline ends. CDR3 length equals 13 residues. The germline gives CDR1 SNHLY, CDR2 FYNNEI. The CDR3: CASTKEPNQPQHF. For the CDR3, the DNA is TGTGCCAGCACGAAGGAACCCAATCAGCCCCAGCATTTT.

This clonotype was counted at least ten times. This chain connects TRBV2 to TRBJ2-2, with 7 bases identical to TRBD2. Germline-derived CDR1 and CDR2 are SNHLY and FYNNEI. V gave up 7 bases and J gave up 3 bases; unmatched junction bases: 8. CDR3 size: 15 residues. Here the CDR3 reads CASKGSLADTGELFF. The CDR3 DNA reads as TGTGCCAGCAAAGGGAGTCTAGCGGACACCGGGGAGCTGTTTTTT.

This clonotype was detected ten times or more. This chain uses TRBV19 with TRBJ1-1; D perhaps matches TRBD1 (6 bases). Trimming shortened V by 3 bases and J by 8 bases, and 10 bases separated the two germline ends. Germline V gene data show CDR1 as LNHDA and CDR2 as SQIVND (reference sequence). The CDR3 consists of 12 residues. This CDR3 reads CASSMARGEAFF. CDR3 in DNA: TGTGCCAGTAGTATGGCCAGGGGCGAAGCTTTCTTT.

This clonotype was detected ten times or more. The CDR3 nucleotides are TGTGCCAGCAGCCAAGAGAGGCTGAGGGGCGTCGCGAACACTGAAGCTTTCTTT. Its translation: CASSQERLRGVANTEAFF. The rearrangement links TRBV3-1 to TRBJ1-1, with D maybe TRBD1 (5 bases). V lost 0 bases and J 1 base, leaving 18 bases between the germline ends. The CDR3 runs 18 residues. The germline V gene has CDR1 LGHDT and CDR2 YNNKEL (reference sequence). Filled out from reference TRBV3-1 and TRBJ1-1, the complete variable domain reads DTAVSQTPKYLVTQMGNDKSIKCEQNLGHDTMYWYKQDSKKFLKIMFSYNNKELIINETVPNRFSPKSPDKAHLNLHINSLELGDSAVYFCASSQERLRGVANTEAFFGQGTRLTVV.

This chain uses TRBV10-3 with TRBJ2-1; 10 nucleotides match TRBD2. V was clipped by 4 bases and J by 0 bases; unmatched bases: 3. The length of the CDR3 is 16 residues. Germline V gene data show CDR1 as ENHRY and CDR2 as SYGVKD. CDR3 region: CAISGSSGGSYNEQFF. CDR3 DNA sequence: TGTGCCATCAGTGGTTCTAGCGGGGGCTCCTACAATGAGCAGTTCTTC.

This clonotype was counted only a few times. V gene TRBV7-3 combines with J gene TRBJ1-2; 8 nucleotides line up with TRBD1. Germline V gene sequence: CDR1 SGHTA, CDR2 FQGTGA. Unmatched junction bases numbered 15, after V lost 8 bases and J lost 7 bases. The CDR3 is 15 residues long. CDR3 in amino acids: CASSRPGQGAFGYTF. The CDR3, as DNA: TGTGCCAGCTCCAGGCCTGGGCAGGGGGCTTTTGGCTACACCTTC. Drawing the rest from reference TRBV7-3 and TRBJ1-2, the complete variable domain is GAGVSQTPSNKVTEKGKYVELRCDPISGHTALYWYRQSLGQGPEFLIYFQGTGAADDSGLPNDRFFAVRPEGSVSTLKIQRTERGDSAVYLCASSRPGQGAFGYTFGSGTRLTVV.

This clonotype was picked up many times. The chain uses TRBV7-9 and TRBJ2-7; D perhaps matches TRBD1 (7 bases). The germline V gene encodes CDR1 SEHNR and CDR2 FQNEAQ (reference sequence). V gave up 4 bases and J gave up 0 bases, with 13 bases separating them. This CDR3 has 15 amino acids. The CDR3 DNA reads as TGTGCCAGCAGCTCCAGACAGGGACTCTCCTACGAGCAGTACTTC. Its protein product is CASSSRQGLSYEQYF.

This clonotype was seen at least ten times. The V call is TRBV30, the J call TRBJ2-2, with D perhaps matching TRBD1 or TRBD2 (6 bases each). The CDR3 is made up of 14 amino acids. CDR1 is GTSNPN and CDR2 is SVGIG in the germline V gene (reference sequence). The germline V and J ends were trimmed by 4 bases and 0 bases, with 9 bases remaining between them. The CDR3, as DNA: TGTGCCTGGAAGGGGGACTCGAACACCGGGGAGCTGTTTTTT. This sequence encodes CAWKGDSNTGELFF.

This clonotype was counted many times. The J gene is TRBJ2-3, the V gene TRBV6-1, with 9 bases aligning to TRBD2. Germline CDR1 and CDR2: MNHNS and SASEGT. Trimming took 6 bases from V and 6 from J; bases not matched to a gene: 10. The CDR3 is made up of 15 amino acids. CDR3 nucleotide sequence: TGTGCCAGCAGACTTCCGACTAGCGGAGCCGATACGCAGTATTTT. Residues: CASRLPTSGADTQYF.

V and J are TRBV5-1 and TRBJ2-7; possible D gene TRBD1, 6 bases. V lost 5 bases, J lost 4 bases, and 19 bases lay in between. This CDR3 has 15 residues. Germline V gene lookup returns CDR1 SGHRS and CDR2 YFSETQ. CDR3 coding DNA: TGCGCCAGCAGGACCACCGCCGGGACACCTTACGAGCAGTACTTC. This sequence encodes CASRTTAGTPYEQYF.

This clonotype was observed at least ten times. The chain carries TRBV12-3 or TRBV12-4 and TRBJ1-1; 7 nucleotides agree with TRBD1. Germline trimming cut 7 bases from V and 1 base from J; bases unmatched to any gene: 3. The CDR3 sequence is 13 residues long. The CDR3 reads CASKPGGNTEAFF. The CDR3 region has the DNA TGTGCCAGCAAGCCAGGGGGGAACACTGAAGCTTTCTTT.

The table lists this clonotype with many counts. The genes are TRBV11-3 and TRBJ2-7, with a possible D match to TRBD2 (5 bases). The CDR3 has 17 residues. Trimming pared 0 bases from V and 5 bases from J, leaving 20 bases between. Germline V gives CDR1 SGHNT, CDR2 YENEEA. CDR3 amino acids: CASSLDQARAPLDEQYF. CDR3 coding DNA: TGTGCCAGCAGCTTAGATCAAGCGAGGGCTCCATTGGACGAGCAGTACTTC.

This chain connects TRBV4-3 to TRBJ1-3, with unresolved D. The CDR3 sequence is 15 residues long. V was clipped by 1 base and J by 0 bases, with 7 bases between them. CDR1 and CDR2 (germline): LGHNA, YSLEER. CDR3 in amino acids: CASSQGWGSGNTIYF. CDR3 DNA sequence: TGCGCCAGCAGCCAAGGGTGGGGCTCTGGAAACACCATATATTTT.

V gene TRBV9 combines with J gene TRBJ1-5; the D is unclear. CDR1 is SGDLS, CDR2 YYNGEE, per germline. The V end lost 3 bases, the J end lost 7 bases, and 17 bases lay between the germline ends. CDR3 size: 15 residues. CDR3 residues: CASSAGGGLYQPQHF. CDR3 nucleotides: TGTGCCAGCAGCGCCGGAGGAGGATTGTACCAGCCCCAGCATTTT.

This clonotype was found many times. The chain uses TRBV28 and TRBJ2-7; D remains unclear. Germline V gene lookup returns CDR1 MDHEN and CDR2 SYDVKM. This CDR3 is 15 amino acids long. V lost 2 bases, J lost 7 bases, and 18 bases lay in between. The CDR3, as DNA: TGTGCCAGCAGTTTAATCCCGGAAGGGATGAGAGAGCAGTACTTC. Encoded protein: CASSLIPEGMREQYF.